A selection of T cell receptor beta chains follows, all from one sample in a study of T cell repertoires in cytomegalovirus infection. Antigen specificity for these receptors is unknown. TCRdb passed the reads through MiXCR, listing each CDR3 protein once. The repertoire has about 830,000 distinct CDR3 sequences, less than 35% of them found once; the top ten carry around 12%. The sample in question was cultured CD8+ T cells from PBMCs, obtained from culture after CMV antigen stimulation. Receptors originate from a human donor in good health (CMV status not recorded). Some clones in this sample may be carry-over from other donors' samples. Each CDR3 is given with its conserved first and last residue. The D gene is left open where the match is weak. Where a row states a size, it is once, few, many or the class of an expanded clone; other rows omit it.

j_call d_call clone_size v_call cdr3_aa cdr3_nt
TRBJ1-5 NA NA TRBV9 CASAPTASNQPQHF TGTGCCAGCGCCCCTACAGCTAGCAATCAGCCCCAGCATTTT
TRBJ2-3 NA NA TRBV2 CASGTGLISSSTDTQYF TGTGCCAGCGGAACAGGGTTAATAAGTTCTAGCACAGATACGCAGTATTTT
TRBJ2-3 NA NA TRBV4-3 CASSQGWLTSTDTQYF TGCGCCAGCAGCCAAGGGTGGCTAACTAGCACAGATACGCAGTATTTT
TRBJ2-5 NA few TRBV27 CASSSGGGAKTQYF TGTGCCAGCAGTTCAGGGGGGGGAGCAAAGACCCAGTACTTC
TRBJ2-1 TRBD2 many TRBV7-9 CASSFVGLAVENEQFF TGTGCCAGCAGCTTTGTCGGACTAGCGGTGGAGAATGAGCAGTTCTTC
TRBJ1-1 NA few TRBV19 CASSGWAGNTEAFF TGTGCCAGTAGTGGCTGGGCAGGGAACACTGAAGCTTTCTTT
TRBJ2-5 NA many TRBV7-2 CASSHRDTPGETQYF TGTGCCAGCAGCCACCGGGACACGCCGGGAGAGACCCAGTACTTC
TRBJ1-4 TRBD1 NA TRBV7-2 CASSSEGAGNEKLFF TGTGCCAGCAGTTCCGAGGGGGCTGGTAATGAAAAACTGTTTTTT
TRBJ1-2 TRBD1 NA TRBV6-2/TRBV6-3 CASTTPGQGANYGYTF TGTGCCAGCACTACACCGGGACAGGGGGCGAACTATGGCTACACCTTC
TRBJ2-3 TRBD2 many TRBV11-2 CASSEPGLAAMDTQYF TGTGCCAGCAGCGAGCCGGGACTAGCGGCGATGGATACGCAGTATTTT